This TCR beta chain was identified in a study of beta chain features in type 1 diabetes. Overall study results and limits: Patients and controls would be equally affected if PCR favored shorter templates. Type 1 diabetes patients had VDJ junctions that carried fewer insertions and more deletions. People with Type 1 diabetes carried modestly yet significantly shorter TCRB CDR3s in all four CD4+ subsets.

CD45RO/CCR7/CD25/CD127/CD95/CD27 separated CD4+ naive, central memory, regulatory and stem cell-like memory cells by sorting. Expressed TCRB transcripts were sequenced because the isolated RNA had all been reverse transcribed beforehand. Generated by immunoSEQ multiplex PCR, the TCRdb table keeps only in-frame clones and is missing some. The sample has under 400,000 clones, 12% to 15% seen once. The V gene lost 1 base and the J gene lost 0 bases, with 5 bases spanning the gap. The CDR3 has 15 residues. CDR1 SGHRS and CDR2 YFSETQ come from the germline V gene. A word on this clone: The antigen remains undetermined.

Input material: central memory CD4+ T cells from blood. The chain combines TRBV5-1 with TRBJ2-6, with no clear D. The sequence was collected from a man aged 30-40 years in good health. The DNA for the CDR3 is TGCGCCAGCAGCTTGTCAAGCTCTGGGGCCAACGTCCTGACTTTC. Amino acids: CASSLSSSGANVLTF.